Below, 8 T cell receptor beta chains from the same sample are listed, as sequenced in a study of cytomegalovirus exposure and HLA in healthy donors. Both 60 Vbeta primers and 13 Jbeta primers went into the PCR. Method: immunoSEQ multiplex PCR; TCRdb's copy keeps in-frame clones and lacks some. The table has over 150,000 clones, around three quarters seen once. The sequencing input was PBMCs. The receptors were gathered from a boy aged 5-17 years in good health and CMV-seronegative.

The sample holds a few counts of this clone. The J gene is TRBJ1-1, the V gene TRBV6-5; D gene unclear. Germline CDR1 and CDR2: MNHEY and SVGAGI. The CDR3 runs 15 residues. Trimming shortened V by 0 bases and J by 3 bases, and 11 bases separated the two germline ends. The CDR3 region is CASSYSERSYTEAFF. CDR3 sequence (DNA): TGTGCCAGCAGTTACTCAGAACGGTCATACACTGAAGCTTTCTTT.

The rearrangement uses TRBV5-6 and TRBJ1-1; possibly TRBD1 for D (6 bases). CDR3 length equals 12 residues. Germline loops: CDR1 SGHDT, CDR2 YYEEEE. The V gene lost 6 bases and the J gene lost 4 bases, with 10 bases spanning the gap. The CDR3 here is CASIKQGTEAFF. The CDR3 bases are TGTGCCAGCATCAAACAGGGCACTGAAGCTTTCTTT.

The chain couples TRBV14 to TRBJ1-2, with 9 positions matching TRBD1. The CDR3 consists of 14 residues. The V segment lost 4 bases and the J segment 4 bases; nucleotides outside the gene matches: 4. Per the germline V gene, CDR1 is SGHDN and CDR2 is FVKESK. CDR3 loop: CASSRDRELYGYTF. The CDR3 coding sequence is TGTGCCAGCAGCCGGGACAGGGAGCTCTATGGCTACACCTTC. Filled out from reference TRBV14 and TRBJ1-2, the complete variable domain reads EAGVTQFPSHSVIEKGQTVTLRCDPISGHDNLYWYRRVMGKEIKFLLHFVKESKQDESGMPNNRFLAERTGGTYSTLKVQPAELEDSGVYFCASSRDRELYGYTFGSGTRLTVV.

Of note for this clone: One end of the junction varies from germline; a read error may be responsible. The rearrangement links TRBV5-1 to TRBJ1-1; D gene uncertain. The CDR3 covers 14 residues. The germline CDR1 and CDR2 sequences are SGHRS and YFSETQ. This CDR3 reads CASSTGGRNTEALF. The CDR3 DNA is TGCGCCAGCAGCACCGGCGGGAGGAACACTGAAGCTCTCTTT.

V usage is TRBV19 and J usage is TRBJ2-7; D may be TRBD2 (7 bases). CDR1 is LNHDA and CDR2 is SQIVND in the germline V gene (reference sequence). V lost 5 bases and J lost 0, with 11 bases in between. The CDR3 totals 14 residues. CDR3 nucleotides: TGTGCCAGTAGTGAGGGGGGGGTCTCCTACGAGCAGTACTTC. This translates into CASSEGGVSYEQYF.

This clone was observed a few times. The V gene is TRBV5-6, the J gene TRBJ2-4, with a tentative D call TRBD1 (5 bases). This CDR3 has 15 amino acids. With 0 bases removed from V and 0 bases from J, the gap between germline ends came to 7 bases. The germline CDR1 and CDR2 sequences are SGHDT and YYEEEE. CDR3 sequence: CASSLEGIAKNIQYF. In DNA form, the CDR3 reads TGTGCCAGCAGCTTGGAGGGGATAGCCAAAAACATTCAGTACTTC. The full variable domain, its missing parts supplied by reference TRBV5-6 and TRBJ2-4, is DAGVTQSPTHLIKTRGQQVTLRCSPKSGHDTVSWYQQALGQGPQFIFQYYEEEERQRGNFPDRFSGHQFPNYSSELNVNALLLGDSALYLCASSLEGIAKNIQYFGAGTRLSVL.

The chain carries TRBV5-8 and TRBJ2-7; D unclear. Trimming removed 0 bases at V and 0 bases at J, with 10 bases between. This CDR3 has 15 residues. The germline gives CDR1 SGHTS, CDR2 YDEGEE. CDR3 region: CASSLASRSSYEQYF. The CDR3 nucleotides are TGTGCCAGCAGCTTGGCCTCACGGAGCTCCTACGAGCAGTACTTC.

The chain employs TRBV6-1 and TRBJ2-3; 8 bases align to TRBD2. Germline V gene lookup returns CDR1 MNHNS and CDR2 SASEGT. The V and J ends lost 2 bases and 2 bases, in that order; junction bases with no gene match: 3. CDR3 length: 15 residues. The CDR3 region has the DNA TGTGCCAGCAGTGAATTAGCGGGGACCACAGATACGCAGTATTTT. It specifies CASSELAGTTDTQYF.